A selection of T cell receptor beta chains follows, all from one sample in a study of T cell responses to AZD1222 COVID-19 vaccine. Sequencing was performed with immunoSEQ multiplex PCR; in TCRdb, only in-frame clones are kept and a portion is missing. The table lists about 86,000 clones, approximately 90% of them singletons, with approximately 5% in the top ten. The sample was peripheral blood, taken 28 days after the second AZD1222 dose. The source of these receptors is an adult who received the AZD1222 COVID-19 vaccine. CDR3s include the opening cysteine and the closing phenylalanine or tryptophan. Fields, in order: V gene, J gene, CDR3 protein.

V gene: TRBV5-1; J gene: TRBJ1-1; CDR3 protein: CASSLDGGRLMNTEAFF
V gene: TRBV3-1/TRBV3-2; J gene: TRBJ1-6; CDR3 protein: CASSQDLNSPLHF
V gene: TRBV15; J gene: TRBJ1-4; CDR3 protein: CATSRDTLPGEAFF
V gene: TRBV4-1; J gene: TRBJ1-1; CDR3 protein: CASSQGVGLNTEAFF
V gene: TRBV6-6; J gene: TRBJ1-5; CDR3 protein: CASSYSLRGSNQPQHF
V gene: TRBV27; J gene: TRBJ1-5; CDR3 protein: CASSLSQANQPQHF
V gene: TRBV19; J gene: TRBJ1-2; CDR3 protein: CASSSSDLGGYTF
V gene: TRBV7-9; J gene: TRBJ1-2; CDR3 protein: CASGPGFDGYTF
V gene: TRBV19; J gene: TRBJ1-5; CDR3 protein: CASYSGGPQPQHF
V gene: TRBV5-1; J gene: TRBJ1-1; CDR3 protein: CASSLGRVGTEAFF
V gene: TRBV5-5; J gene: TRBJ2-3; CDR3 protein: CASSSMTGWADTQYF
V gene: TRBV5-5; J gene: TRBJ1-5; CDR3 protein: CASSLDFQGNQPQHF
V gene: TRBV4-2; J gene: TRBJ2-5; CDR3 protein: CASSQDLRRGGETQYF
V gene: TRBV19; J gene: TRBJ2-7; CDR3 protein: CASSMGYGVYEQYF
V gene: TRBV10-3; J gene: TRBJ1-1; CDR3 protein: CAIKRTDRGTEAFF
V gene: TRBV4-1; J gene: TRBJ2-1; CDR3 protein: CASSQDRGFSVINEQFF
V gene: TRBV10-3; J gene: TRBJ1-2; CDR3 protein: CAISESPGGNYGYTF
V gene: TRBV20-1; J gene: TRBJ1-2; CDR3 protein: CSARGDYGYTF
V gene: TRBV6-2/TRBV6-3; J gene: TRBJ2-1; CDR3 protein: CASSSFVPTPYNEQFF
V gene: TRBV5-4; J gene: TRBJ2-1; CDR3 protein: CASSRGGSNYNEQFF
V gene: TRBV10-3; J gene: TRBJ2-1; CDR3 protein: CAINAGRQGNNEQFF
V gene: TRBV5-1; J gene: TRBJ1-1; CDR3 protein: CASSFNTGRIMNTEAFF
V gene: TRBV7-9; J gene: TRBJ1-2; CDR3 protein: CASSLEGPGNRYGYTF
V gene: TRBV15; J gene: TRBJ1-2; CDR3 protein: CATSRELGLRYTF
V gene: TRBV29-1; J gene: TRBJ1-1; CDR3 protein: CSVESGVVAFF
V gene: TRBV12-3/TRBV12-4; J gene: TRBJ1-2; CDR3 protein: CASSFSGLYGYTF
V gene: TRBV27; J gene: TRBJ1-2; CDR3 protein: CASSLGPGGNRGYTF
V gene: TRBV9; J gene: TRBJ2-5; CDR3 protein: CASSGGGWGETQYF
V gene: TRBV7-8; J gene: TRBJ1-2; CDR3 protein: CASSLVVGEGAHGYTF
V gene: TRBV5-3; J gene: TRBJ1-1; CDR3 protein: CARSWYRGKRAEAFF
V gene: TRBV4-3; J gene: TRBJ2-5; CDR3 protein: CASSQRSGGQETQYF
V gene: TRBV6-5; J gene: TRBJ1-1; CDR3 protein: CASSYTANTEAFF
V gene: TRBV5-5; J gene: TRBJ2-5; CDR3 protein: CASSIPGRSQETQYF
V gene: TRBV20-1; J gene: TRBJ1-6; CDR3 protein: CSASLGSSYNSPLHF
V gene: TRBV6-5; J gene: TRBJ1-5; CDR3 protein: CASSWGADQPQHF
V gene: TRBV6-5; J gene: TRBJ1-1; CDR3 protein: CASSLSQGVDTEAFF
V gene: TRBV2; J gene: TRBJ1-2; CDR3 protein: CASSDTGNYGYTF
V gene: TRBV3-1/TRBV3-2; J gene: TRBJ1-5; CDR3 protein: CASSQVLVSGNQPQHF
V gene: TRBV5-5; J gene: TRBJ1-2; CDR3 protein: CASSLTGGSNYGYTF
V gene: TRBV18; J gene: TRBJ2-3; CDR3 protein: CASSPAQLAGGRADTQYF
V gene: TRBV11-2; J gene: TRBJ2-3; CDR3 protein: CASSLDPLGWHTQYF
V gene: TRBV13; J gene: TRBJ1-1; CDR3 protein: CASSSPGTQNTEAFF
V gene: TRBV5-4; J gene: TRBJ2-2; CDR3 protein: CASSPGLADTGELFF
V gene: TRBV6-5; J gene: TRBJ1-6; CDR3 protein: CASSNRDTYNSPLHF
V gene: TRBV3-1/TRBV3-2; J gene: TRBJ2-5; CDR3 protein: CARTQETQYF